Reported below is one TCR beta chain. Some clones are missing from TCRdb's copy, which holds only in-frame ones; the method was immunoSEQ multiplex PCR. The sample consists of about 25,000 clones, approximately 84% of them appearing once. This sample was included in a study of PD-L1 blockade in urothelial cancer. Overall study context: About 90% of the roughly 30 patients were men who had bladder-origin urothelial cancer. Analyses were performed on blood at 3 weeks after treatment start (the second dose) and at 6 weeks.

CDR1 and CDR2 (germline): GTSNPN, SVGIG (reference sequence). J lost 4 bases, V lost 0 bases, and 9 bases had no gene match. There are 17 residues in the CDR3. The gene calls are TRBV30 and TRBJ2-1; 10 nucleotides align to TRBD2. The sequence was obtained from a man between 65 and 85 years old with urothelial cancer. This specimen was PBMCs, taken around atezolizumab (anti-PD-L1) treatment. CDR3 in DNA: TGTGCCTGGAGTGTACACTTAAGCGGGAGGGAATACAATGAGCAGTTCTTC. Amino acid sequence: CAWSVHLSGREYNEQFF.